Described below is a single TCR beta chain sequence and its context. Its antigen is as yet unknown. The entry originates in a study of Ad26.COV2.S vaccination and SARS-CoV-2 variants. The CDR3 loop spans 11 amino acids. Germline loops: CDR1 GTSNPN, CDR2 SVGIG (reference sequence). V was cut by 0 bases and J by 6 bases, with 5 bases left in between. The study, taken as a whole, reports: Placebo recipients showed lower spike-specific TCR breadth than vaccinees. It is possible that the TCR breadth and depth analyses underestimated the total T cell responses.

Assay used: immunoSEQ multiplex PCR; TCRdb lists only in-frame clones, some missing. There are 180,000 or so clones in the sample; 87% occur only once, and under 7.5% lies in the top ten. Sequenced material: peripheral blood, taken after recovery from COVID-19. The origin of this receptor is a human donor who had recovered from COVID-19. The chain links TRBV30 to TRBJ1-1; a weak D match, TRBD1 (5 bases). As DNA, the CDR3 is TGTGCCTGGAGTGTAGGGGCTGAAGCTTTCTTT. Protein sequence: CAWSVGAEAFF.